This T cell receptor beta chain came from a study of somatic mutations in cytotoxic T cells in rheumatoid arthritis. Findings of the study overall: No significant CD8+ T-cell clonality difference was found between rheumatoid arthritis patients and age-matched controls. In rheumatoid arthritis patients, unlike healthy controls, CD8+ clonality rose with age.

The CD4+ and CD8+ fractions came from positive magnetic bead selection and were purity-checked by flow cytometry. Methods used by the authors: Patient-derived CD8+ clones with a size above 1% showed rare matches to published virus-specific TCRB sequences. Measured with immunoSEQ multiplex PCR; TCRdb has only the in-frame clones, and not every one. That table supplies the V and J calls and clone size; D and trimming were determined from the DNA. This table has roughly 20,000 clones, 65% to 85% appearing once. On this clone itself: No antigen is known for it. Because the CDR3's place on the DNA is in doubt, the DNA is left out and the CDR3 is given as listed by TCRdb.

The TCR comes from an adult with rheumatoid arthritis. Source material: CD8+ T cells sorted from blood.

CDR3 in amino acids: CASILVGTYEQYF. The chain has TRBV28 and TRBJ2-7; the table assigns TRBD2, which was not confirmed against the DNA. The CDR3 extends over 13 residues, inclusive of both ends. Germline values: CDR1 MDHEN, CDR2 SYDVKM.